One TCR beta chain is described in this entry. The length of the CDR3 is 13 residues. The sample is drawn from a study of beta chain features in type 1 diabetes. Study overall: No patient-donor differences in age, gender, total cells or subset yield.

Since all of the isolated RNA was reverse transcribed, expressed TCRB transcripts were what got sequenced. Clones were read by immunoSEQ multiplex PCR, and TCRdb kept only the in-frame ones, dropping some. The table shows 600,000 to 650,000 clones, with roughly 16% occurring only once. The clonotype originates from a man aged 18 to 29 in good health. This rearrangement joins TRBV21-1 to TRBJ1-1; TRBD1 is the table's D call, not checked against the DNA. TRBV21-1 is listed as a pseudogene. The sequencing sample was made of naive CD4+ T cells from blood. The CDR3: CASSKVSDTEAFF. The CDR3 nucleotides are TGTGCCAGCAGCAAAGTATCAGACACCGAAGCTTTCTTT.